This T cell receptor beta chain was sequenced in a study of beta chain features in type 1 diabetes. The study, taken as a whole, reports: Among type 1 diabetes patients, VDJ junctions had fewer insertions and more deletions. Significant though moderate, a shortening of TCRB CDR3s appeared in all four CD4+ subsets of Type 1 diabetes patients.

This CDR3 has 16 amino acids. The V segment lost 7 bases and the J segment 2 bases; nucleotides outside the gene matches: 10. Germline lookup yields CDR1 LNHNV and CDR2 YYDKDF (reference sequence). A remark on this clone: Its antigen is still unknown.

Sorted CD4+ subsets: naive, central memory, regulatory, stem cell-like memory (CD45RO/CCR7/CD25/CD127/CD95/CD27 panel). The entirety of the isolated RNA underwent reverse transcription, so expressed TCRB transcripts were sequenced. Here immunoSEQ multiplex PCR was the method, and the copy in TCRdb shows in-frame clones only, minus some. The data show some 350,000 clones, about 13% seen once. The material sequenced was naive CD4+ T cells from blood. The TCR was taken from a woman between 18 and 29 years old with type 1 diabetes. The V call is TRBV15, the J call TRBJ2-1, with TRBD2 matching over 8 bases. The CDR3 here is CATTSGSTPPYNEQFF. The CDR3 DNA sequence: TGTGCCACCACGAGCGGGAGTACCCCCCCCTACAATGAGCAGTTCTTC.